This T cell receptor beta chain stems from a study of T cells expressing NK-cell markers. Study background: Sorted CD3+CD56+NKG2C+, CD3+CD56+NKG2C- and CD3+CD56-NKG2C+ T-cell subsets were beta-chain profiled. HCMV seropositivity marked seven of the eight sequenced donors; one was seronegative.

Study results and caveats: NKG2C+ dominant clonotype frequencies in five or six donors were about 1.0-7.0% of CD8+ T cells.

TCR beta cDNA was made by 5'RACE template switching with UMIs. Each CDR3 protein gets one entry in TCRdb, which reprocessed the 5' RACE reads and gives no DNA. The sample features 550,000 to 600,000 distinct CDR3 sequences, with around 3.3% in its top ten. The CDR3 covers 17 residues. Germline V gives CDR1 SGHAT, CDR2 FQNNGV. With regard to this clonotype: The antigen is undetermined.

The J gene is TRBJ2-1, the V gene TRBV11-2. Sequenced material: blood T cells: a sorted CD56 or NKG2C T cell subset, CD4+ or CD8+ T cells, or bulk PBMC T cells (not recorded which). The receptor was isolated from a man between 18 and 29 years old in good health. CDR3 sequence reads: CASSLGMGRLVYNEQFF.